One and the same sample provided the 28 T cell receptor beta chains below, sequenced in a study of vaccination and CD4 T cells after COVID-19. Time point described: late sampling 161 to 241 days after vaccination in a few convalescent patients. TCRdb reprocessed the PCR reads via MiXCR and lists one record per CDR3 protein. The sample shows some 26,000 distinct CDR3 sequences, around 50% of them seen only once. Here the sequenced sample was CD4+ T cells from blood, taken about 7 months after SARS-CoV-2 vaccination. The origin of the receptors is a human donor who had recovered from COVID-19.

The chain uses TRBV7-9 and TRBJ2-3, with 9 bases aligning to TRBD2. V lost 5 bases and J lost 7; bases outside the gene matches: 7. In germline, CDR1 is SEHNR, CDR2 FQNEAQ (reference sequence). The CDR3 totals 14 residues. The CDR3 nucleotides read TGTGCCAGCAGCCGAGGACTAGCGTCATATACGCAGTATTTT. Translation: CASSRGLASYTQYF.

CDR3 protein: CASSLYAQSYEQYF. In nucleotides, the CDR3 is TGTGCCAGCAGCTTATATGCCCAATCGTACGAGCAGTACTTC. This chain uses TRBV7-8 with TRBJ2-7, with D unclear. V lost 2 bases, J lost 4 bases, and 12 bases lay in between. CDR3 length equals 14 residues. The germline gives CDR1 SGHVS, CDR2 FQNEAQ.

This clonotype was recorded a few times. The chain links TRBV24-1 to TRBJ2-7, with 10 bases matching TRBD2. The V gene end was trimmed by 4 bases and the J gene end by 3 bases; junction bases not matched to a gene: 11. CDR1 and CDR2 (germline): KGHDR, SFDVKD. CDR3 length: 17 residues. The CDR3 DNA follows: TGTGCCACCAGTGACCCAACTAGCGGGACTAATCTCTACGAGCAGTACTTC. Translating gives CATSDPTSGTNLYEQYF.

Only one count was recorded for this clonotype. CDR3 sequence reads: CSGWERFNIQYF. The CDR3 coding sequence is TGCAGTGGGTGGGAGAGGTTCAACATTCAGTACTTC. The rearrangement joins TRBV20-1 to TRBJ2-4; TRBD2 might be the D (5 bases). CDR3 length: 12 amino acids. Trimming left V 7 bases short and J 7 bases short, with 14 bases between. The germline V gene has CDR1 DFQATT and CDR2 SNEGSKA (reference sequence).

This clonotype was seen a handful of times. The rearrangement uses TRBV2 and TRBJ2-7, with 9 bases matching TRBD1. Germline CDR1 and CDR2: SNHLY and FYNNEI. The V gene end was trimmed by 5 bases and the J gene end by 5 bases; junction bases not matched to a gene: 4. This CDR3 has 13 residues. The CDR3 loop is CASSLGQGHEQYF. CDR3 DNA sequence: TGTGCCAGCAGTCTGGGACAGGGCCACGAGCAGTACTTC.

The rearrangement joins TRBV28 to TRBJ1-2; 9 bases fit TRBD1. Germline V gene data show CDR1 as MDHEN and CDR2 as SYDVKM. The CDR3 extends over 15 amino acids. V trimming: 5 bases; J trimming: 0 bases; junction bases outside the gene matches: 4. The CDR3 region is CASSAYRGPNYGYTF. In DNA form, the CDR3 reads TGTGCCAGCAGTGCCTACAGGGGGCCTAACTATGGCTACACCTTC.

In its sample, this clonotype was seen a few times. The chain employs TRBV6-1 and TRBJ2-5, with no clear D. V was pared by 7 bases and J by 2 bases, with 8 bases between. In germline, CDR1 is MNHNS, CDR2 SASEGT. CDR3 size: 12 residues. This CDR3 is CASKPNQETQYF. CDR3 bases: TGTGCCAGCAAGCCGAATCAAGAGACCCAGTACTTC.

V usage is TRBV2 and J usage is TRBJ2-7; maybe TRBD2 (5 bases). Germline V lookup: CDR1 SNHLY, CDR2 FYNNEI. The CDR3 spans 17 residues. V shed 2 bases and J shed 1 base, with 18 bases lying between them. The CDR3 region is CASSEPWDPWESYEQYF. In DNA form, the CDR3 reads TGTGCCAGCAGTGAACCTTGGGATCCGTGGGAGTCCTACGAGCAGTACTTC.

The chain is built from TRBV28 and TRBJ2-1, with TRBD1 matching 9 bases. Germline V gives CDR1 MDHEN, CDR2 SYDVKM. The CDR3 consists of 11 residues. V lost 6 bases to trimming and J lost 13 bases; unmatched junction nucleotides: 4. CDR3 amino acids: CASRQGQGQFF. In nucleotides, the CDR3 is TGTGCCAGCAGACAGGGACAGGGACAGTTCTTC.

The rearrangement links TRBV20-1 to TRBJ2-2; TRBD2 matches 7 bases. Germline CDR1 DFQATT, CDR2 SNEGSKA (reference sequence). V gave up 3 bases and J gave up 7 bases; unmatched junction bases: 8. CDR3 length equals 14 residues. CDR3 in DNA: TGCAGTGCTAGGGATACTAGCGACTTCGGGGAGCTGTTTTTT. Amino acid sequence: CSARDTSDFGELFF.

CDR3 sequence (DNA): TGTGCCAGCAGTTTAGTTAGCAATCAGCCCCAGCATTTT. Translated: CASSLVSNQPQHF. The chain links TRBV28 to TRBJ1-5, with D hard to call. The length of the CDR3 is 13 residues. Germline V gene sequence: CDR1 MDHEN, CDR2 SYDVKM. With 2 bases removed from V and 0 bases from J, the gap between germline ends came to 2 bases.

The chain is built from TRBV9 and TRBJ2-6; 9 bases align to TRBD1. V shed 0 bases, J shed 0 bases, and the junction held 10 bases outside the gene matches. In germline, CDR1 is SGDLS, CDR2 YYNGEE. The CDR3 covers 20 residues. This chain's CDR3 is CASSVEGWGQGDSGANVLTF. CDR3 nucleotide sequence: TGTGCCAGCAGCGTAGAAGGTTGGGGACAGGGAGACTCTGGGGCCAACGTCCTGACTTTC.

In its sample, this clonotype was seen a few times. The chain uses TRBV20-1 and TRBJ2-2; weak D call: TRBD1 (5 bases). Germline CDR1 is DFQATT and CDR2 is SNEGSKA (reference sequence). CDR3 length: 15 amino acids. The V end lost 0 bases, the J end lost 1 base, and 9 bases lay between the germline ends. CDR3 DNA: TGCAGTGCTAGAGACTGGGGCGGGAACACCGGGGAGCTGTTTTTT. This sequence encodes CSARDWGGNTGELFF.

The V gene is TRBV20-1, the J gene TRBJ2-7; TRBD2 matches 8 bases. V gave up 0 bases and J gave up 1 base; unmatched junction bases: 5. The germline V gene encodes CDR1 DFQATT and CDR2 SNEGSKA (reference sequence). The CDR3 totals 15 residues. The CDR3 protein is CSARDQLAVSYEQYF. The CDR3 bases are TGCAGTGCTAGAGATCAACTAGCGGTTTCCTACGAGCAGTACTTC.

This clonotype has more than one count but fewer than ten. The genes are TRBV6-1 and TRBJ2-7; TRBD2 is a possible D gene (5 bases). This CDR3 region has 16 residues. Germline V lookup: CDR1 MNHNS, CDR2 SASEGT. Trimming removed 6 bases from V and 2 bases from J, with 20 bases in between. The DNA of the CDR3 is TGTGCCAGCAGGCCGGATTACGCGGGCTCTACCTACGAGCAGTACTTC. The encoded protein is CASRPDYAGSTYEQYF.

A few counts support this clonotype. This chain's CDR3 is CSAPRGYEQYF. CDR3 bases: TGCAGTGCCCCACGAGGCTACGAGCAGTACTTC. The V call is TRBV20-1, the J call TRBJ2-7; D gene uncertain. The CDR3 has 11 amino acids. V was trimmed by 6 bases and J by 3 bases, leaving 9 bases between them. Germline loops: CDR1 DFQATT, CDR2 SNEGSKA (reference sequence).

The chain is built from TRBV21-1 and TRBJ2-5; TRBD2 reflects the table's D call only, with no check against the DNA. TRBV21-1 is given as a pseudogene. CDR3 length: 16 residues. For the CDR3, the DNA is TGTGCCAGCAGCAAAGTGGGACTAGCGGGTAGGGGGACCCAGTACTTC. This gives the protein CASSKVGLAGRGTQYF.

The chain has TRBV5-1 and TRBJ2-7; D tentatively fits TRBD1 or TRBD2 (5 bases each). CDR1 and CDR2 (germline): SGHRS, YFSETQ. The CDR3 spans 14 residues. Trimming shortened V by 2 bases and J by 2 bases, and 11 bases separated the two germline ends. CDR3: CASSFAGTTYEQYF. Here the CDR3 DNA reads TGCGCCAGCAGCTTCGCCGGGACCACCTACGAGCAGTACTTC.

This chain joins TRBV24-1 and TRBJ2-3; TRBD2 agrees at 7 bases. Germline CDR1 KGHDR, CDR2 SFDVKD. V was clipped by 1 base and J by 6 bases; unmatched bases: 6. The CDR3 has 15 amino acids. The DNA of the CDR3 is TGTGCCACCAGTGATTTAGGCGGGGGTCTGGATACGCAGTATTTT. It yields the protein CATSDLGGGLDTQYF.

The chain employs TRBV28 and TRBJ2-3; 7 bases line up with TRBD2. Germline V gene data show CDR1 as MDHEN and CDR2 as SYDVKM. The junction had 5 bases not matched to a gene; V was cut back by 5 bases and J by 3 bases. The CDR3 runs to 14 residues. CDR3 loop: CASSTTSVTDTQYF. Here the CDR3 DNA reads TGTGCCAGCAGTACTACTAGCGTTACAGATACGCAGTATTTT.

The chain joins TRBV4-1 to TRBJ2-7; TRBD2 aligns across 13 bases. CDR3 length: 15 residues. Germline V gene sequence: CDR1 MGHRA, CDR2 YSYEKL. V was pared by 2 bases and J by 8 bases, with 6 bases of the junction left unmatched. CDR3 nucleotides: TGCGCCAGCAGCCAATACGAACTAGCGGGAGGGAAGCAGTACTTC. This codes for CASSQYELAGGKQYF.

V is TRBV6-5 and J is TRBJ1-2; perhaps TRBD1 as D (6 bases). V was shortened by 0 bases and J by 6 bases, with 11 bases between the two germline ends. CDR1 and CDR2 (germline): MNHEY, SVGAGI. This CDR3 spans 14 amino acids. The CDR3 spells CASSYSFGGHGYTF. The CDR3 DNA reads TGTGCCAGCAGTTACTCGTTCGGGGGGCATGGCTACACCTTC.

Here the CDR3 reads CSPRGVAGRTDTQYF. In DNA form, the CDR3 reads TGCAGTCCAAGAGGAGTGGCGGGGCGGACAGATACGCAGTATTTT. The rearrangement joins TRBV20-1 to TRBJ2-3, with D maybe TRBD2 (6 bases). Germline CDR1 DFQATT, CDR2 SNEGSKA (reference sequence). V lost 8 bases and J lost 3, with 21 bases in between. The CDR3 runs to 15 residues.

The J gene is TRBJ2-2, the V gene TRBV11-2; D not resolved. Germline V gene sequence: CDR1 SGHAT, CDR2 FQNNGV. The length of the CDR3 is 12 residues. Trimming removed 3 bases at V and 8 bases at J, with 7 bases between. Here the CDR3 DNA reads TGTGCCAGCAGCTTTCGTCCTGGGGAGCTGTTTTTT. Protein sequence: CASSFRPGELFF. The whole variable domain, remainder taken from reference TRBV11-2 and TRBJ2-2, is EAGVAQSPRYKIIEKRQSVAFWCNPISGHATLYWYQQILGQGPKLLIQFQNNGVVDDSQLPKDRFSAERLKGVDSTLKIQPAKLEDSAVYLCASSFRPGELFFGEGSRLTVL.

The DNA for the CDR3 is TGTGCCAGCAGTGAGGACGGGTCGGAGACCCAGTACTTC. Translation: CASSEDGSETQYF. The gene calls are TRBV28 and TRBJ2-5, with unresolved D. This CDR3 has 13 amino acids. CDR1 MDHEN and CDR2 SYDVKM come from the germline V gene. Trimming stripped 5 bases from V and 5 bases from J, with 12 bases between.

This clonotype was seen a handful of times. The chain employs TRBV6-1 and TRBJ2-1, with TRBD2 as a possible D gene (5 bases). Germline lookup yields CDR1 MNHNS and CDR2 SASEGT. The V and J ends lost 2 bases and 5 bases respectively, with 13 bases between them. The CDR3 spans 15 residues. CDR3: CASSEWASSNNEQFF. The DNA of the CDR3 is TGTGCCAGCAGTGAATGGGCTAGCAGCAACAATGAGCAGTTCTTC.

The chain carries TRBV6-4 and TRBJ2-5; a possible D gene is TRBD2 (5 bases). CDR3 length equals 15 residues. The V gene lost 7 bases and the J gene lost 2 bases, with 17 bases spanning the gap. Germline V gives CDR1 MRHNA, CDR2 SNTAGT. CDR3 DNA: TGTGCCAGCACGGCCCAACCGGACTTTCAAGAGACCCAGTACTTC. It translates to CASTAQPDFQETQYF.

The chain recombines TRBV12-3 or TRBV12-4 with TRBJ2-7, with D possibly TRBD2 on 5 matching bases. V lost 6 bases and J 2 bases, leaving 14 bases between the germline ends. CDR3 length equals 14 residues. CDR3 amino acids: CASSPDIGTYEQYF. DNA of the CDR3: TGTGCCAGCAGCCCTGACATCGGGACCTACGAGCAGTACTTC.